These T cell receptor beta chains were read from a single sample in a study of a mutant IDH1 vaccine in newly diagnosed glioma. These TCRs are of unknown antigen specificity. Sequencing used immunoSEQ multiplex PCR; TCRdb keeps in-frame clones, though not all of them. The table shows tens of thousands of clones, with just under 85% occurring only once. Sequenced here: PBMCs, sampled from a glioma patient whose treatment included an IDH1 peptide vaccine. All receptors come from a man aged 30-40 years with glioma. CDR3s include the opening cysteine and the closing phenylalanine or tryptophan. Fields, in order: clone size, J gene, D gene, V gene, CDR3 DNA, CDR3 protein. A D gene is named only where the DNA matches it firmly. Clone size appears in some rows only: once, few, many, or a class for an expanded clone.

few,TRBJ1-1,.,TRBV9,TGTGCCAGCAGCAAAGACCCGGGGGTAGGTACTGAAGCTTTCTTT,CASSKDPGVGTEAFF
.,TRBJ1-1,.,TRBV5-1,TGCGCCAGCAGCCCAGGGACTGCTCTGAACACTGAAGCTTTCTTT,CASSPGTALNTEAFF
.,TRBJ1-4,.,TRBV5-6,TGTGCCAGCAGGCACAGACAAACTAATGAAAAACTGTTTTTT,CASRHRQTNEKLFF
.,TRBJ2-1,.,TRBV5-6,TGTGCCAGCAGCAGCGGATTATCATCCTACAATGAGCAGTTCTTC,CASSSGLSSYNEQFF
.,TRBJ2-5,.,TRBV5-4,TGTGCCAGCAGCTTGTATAGGGATGAGACCCAGTACTTC,CASSLYRDETQYF
once,TRBJ2-5,TRBD1,TRBV9,TGTGCCAGCAGCGTAGAGGGGTCAGGGGGCTCCCAAGAGACCCAGTACTTC,CASSVEGSGGSQETQYF
once,TRBJ1-2,.,TRBV5-1,TGCGCCAGCAGCTTGGGGGGGGCCGGCTATGGCTACACCTTC,CASSLGGAGYGYTF
once,TRBJ2-2,.,TRBV5-1,TGCGCCAGCAGCCAACAGGGAAATGGGGCCGGGGAGCTGTTTTTT,CASSQQGNGAGELFF
.,TRBJ2-1,.,TRBV7-2,TGTGCCAGCAGCACACGTTCGGGTGAGCAGTTCTTC,CASSTRSGEQFF
.,TRBJ1-3,.,TRBV9,TGTGCCAGCAGCGTAGAGGGTACGGCTGGAAACACCATATATTTT,CASSVEGTAGNTIYF
.,TRBJ2-7,.,TRBV5-6,TGTGCCAGCACCTCAGGGTGGGCAGAGATACCCTACGAGCAGTACTTC,CASTSGWAEIPYEQYF
.,TRBJ2-1,.,TRBV19,TGTGCCAGTAGTAACGCTAGGGACGGTGGGTACAATGAGCAGTTCTTC,CASSNARDGGYNEQFF
once,TRBJ2-5,TRBD1,TRBV9,TGTGCCAGCAGCCGGAGCAGGGGGGAGACCCAGTACTTC,CASSRSRGETQYF
.,TRBJ2-1,TRBD1,TRBV25-1,TGTGCCAGCAGTGGGCAGGGGGCTTTGAATGAGCAGTTCTTC,CASSGQGALNEQFF
.,TRBJ1-1,.,TRBV2,TGTGCCAGCAGGGCCCCGGGACAATGGAACACTGAAGCTTTCTTT,CASRAPGQWNTEAFF
.,TRBJ1-2,.,TRBV2,TGTGCCAGCAGGGACCGACAGAGAGGGGGCTACACCTTC,CASRDRQRGGYTF
.,TRBJ1-6,TRBD1,TRBV27,TGTGCCAGCAGTCACCGGACAGGGAAGGGCTCACCCCTCCACTTT,CASSHRTGKGSPLHF
.,TRBJ1-6,.,TRBV21-1,TGTGCCAGCAGCAAAGCGGGACAGCGAAATTCACCCCTCCACTTT,CASSKAGQRNSPLHF
once,TRBJ2-5,.,TRBV7-9,TGTGCCAGCAGCTTGAGGGTGGGGCTCCAAGAGACCCAGTACTTC,CASSLRVGLQETQYF
once,TRBJ2-1,TRBD1,TRBV2,TGTGCCAGCAGCCGGGACAGGGGTGGAGCGGGGGTAGACAATGAGCAGTTCTTC,CASSRDRGGAGVDNEQFF
.,TRBJ1-1,.,TRBV7-2,TGTGCCAGCAGCTTGTCAGGGGACGGCACTGAAGCTTTCTTT,CASSLSGDGTEAFF
.,TRBJ2-7,.,TRBV6-1,TGTGCCAGCAGTGTGACAGCCGCCTACGAGCAGTACTTC,CASSVTAAYEQYF
.,TRBJ2-1,.,TRBV27,TGTGCCAGCAGCCCCGAAGCCGGCTCCTACAATGAGCAGTTCTTC,CASSPEAGSYNEQFF
.,TRBJ1-5,.,TRBV4-2,TGTGCCAGCAGCCAAGATGCTGGGGCAGGGGTGAGCAATCAGCCCCAGCATTTT,CASSQDAGAGVSNQPQHF
.,TRBJ2-2,TRBD2,TRBV5-4,TGTGCCAGCAGCTTGGCCGGCCTAGCGGGTTCCGGGGAGCTGTTTTTT,CASSLAGLAGSGELFF
.,TRBJ2-1,.,TRBV6-6,TGTGCCAGCCGTGGTAATGACAATGAGCAGTTCTTC,CASRGNDNEQFF